This is a list of T cell receptor beta chains from one sample in a study of blood T cells in healthy people across ages. One entry per CDR3 protein, called by TCRdb with MiXCR from the 5' RACE reads. Among 1.5 million or so distinct CDR3 sequences listed, roughly two fifths were seen once. Sample: blood. The receptors derive from a woman younger than 30 in good health. CDR3s include the opening cysteine and the closing phenylalanine or tryptophan. A D gene is named only where the DNA matches it firmly. Expanded clones are given a class, and other clones once, few, many or no size at all.

v_gene	d_gene	j_gene	abundance	CDR3nt	CDR3aa
TRBV20-1	.	TRBJ1-4	few	TGCAGTGCAAGGGTCAAATCAACTAATGAAAAACTGTTTTTT	CSARVKSTNEKLFF
TRBV14	.	TRBJ1-2	few	TGTGCCAGCAGCCAATACGGGACGTCCTATGGCTACACCTTC	CASSQYGTSYGYTF
TRBV7-9	.	TRBJ2-7	.	TGTGCCAGCAGCTCCGCGGGAAGCGGGCCTTACTACGAGCAGTACTTC	CASSSAGSGPYYEQYF
TRBV3-1	TRBD1	TRBJ1-4	.	TGTGCCAGCAGCCTTACTCCGGGACAGGGGAATGAAAAACTGTTTTTT	CASSLTPGQGNEKLFF
TRBV27	.	TRBJ2-2	.	TGTGCCAGCAGTATCAACAGGGATCTAACGAACACCGGGGAGCTGTTTTTT	CASSINRDLTNTGELFF
TRBV20-1	TRBD2	TRBJ2-1	.	TGCAGTGCTATACTAGCGGGAGGGAGCAATGAGCAGTTCTTC	CSAILAGGSNEQFF
TRBV12-3/TRBV12-4	TRBD1	TRBJ2-7	.	TGTGCCAGCAGTTTATACAGGGGGCCTTCCTACGAGCAGTACTTC	CASSLYRGPSYEQYF
TRBV29-1	.	TRBJ2-1	.	TGCAGCGCTACCGGGGCCCCGGGACTTAATGAGCAGTTCTTC	CSATGAPGLNEQFF
TRBV20-1	.	TRBJ1-5	.	TGCAGTGCTAGAGATCCCCAGGCCGCTAGCAATCAGCCCCAGCATTTT	CSARDPQAASNQPQHF
TRBV28	.	TRBJ1-2	few	TGTGCCAGCAGTCTAGAAACACCCGCCTGGGGCTACACCTTC	CASSLETPAWGYTF
TRBV12-3/TRBV12-4	.	TRBJ1-2	.	TGTGCCAGCAGTTTCTTGGGTCGGCAGAAGGATGGCTACACCTTC	CASSFLGRQKDGYTF
TRBV15	.	TRBJ1-3	.	TGTGCCACCAGGGAGGATGTCTCTGGAAACACCATATATTTT	CATREDVSGNTIYF
TRBV30	TRBD1	TRBJ2-5	few	TGTGCCTGGACACAGGGGGCGCAAGGGACCCAGTACTTC	CAWTQGAQGTQYF
TRBV7-9	TRBD1	TRBJ1-4	.	TGTGCCAGCAGACCGCCGAGCAGGGGGCGCGATGAAAAACTGTTTTTT	CASRPPSRGRDEKLFF
TRBV18	.	TRBJ2-1	.	TGTGCCAGCTCTCCCGGGACGTACCTCAATGAGCAGTTCTTC	CASSPGTYLNEQFF
TRBV4-3	.	TRBJ2-1	few	TGCGCCAGCAGCCAAGAGCTGCCCAGTGGGGAGCAGTTCTTC	CASSQELPSGEQFF
TRBV7-2	.	TRBJ1-1	.	TGTGCCAGCAGCTCGACAGGCGGAGTTAGCGCTGAAGCTTTCTTT	CASSSTGGVSAEAFF
TRBV7-6	.	TRBJ2-5	.	TGTGCCAGCAGCTTAATCCCTAGCGCCTACAATGAGCAGTACTTC	CASSLIPSAYNEQYF
TRBV20-1	TRBD1	TRBJ2-1	.	TGCAGTGCAGCAGGACAGGGGGGAAATGAGCAGTTCTTC	CSAAGQGGNEQFF
TRBV4-3	TRBD1	TRBJ1-2	many	TGCGCCAGCAGCCCCCAGGGGGCAGGGTATGGCTACACCTTC	CASSPQGAGYGYTF
TRBV14	.	TRBJ2-7	.	TGTGCCAGCAGCCAATGGCAGGGACGAGAGCAGTACTTC	CASSQWQGREQYF
TRBV6-4	.	TRBJ1-1	.	TGTGCCAGCAGTGACGGGCAGGGGCTCCGCACTGAAGCTTTCTTT	CASSDGQGLRTEAFF
TRBV20-1	.	TRBJ2-5	few	TGCAGTGCTAGGAGGGAAGAGACCCAGTACTTC	CSARREETQYF
TRBV7-9	.	TRBJ1-5	.	TGTGCCAGCAGCTCCATGACGGGCACCATGGGTCAGCCCCAGCATTTT	CASSSMTGTMGQPQHF
TRBV27	TRBD1	TRBJ2-7	.	TGTGCCAGCAGTTTACTTCTACGGACAGGGCTTGAGCAGTACTTC	CASSLLLRTGLEQYF
TRBV20-1	.	TRBJ1-2	.	TGCAGTGCTAGATTCGGGGGGGGCAAAGCTACCTTCGACTATGGCTACACCTTC	CSARFGGGKATFDYGYTF
TRBV27	TRBD1	TRBJ1-4	.	TGTGCCAGCAGCCTTTACAGGGGGGGTGAAAAACTGTTTTTT	CASSLYRGGEKLFF
TRBV28	.	TRBJ1-1	.	TGTGCCAGCATCTTAGCCCCGGGGCAGGAACCTGAAGCTTTCTTT	CASILAPGQEPEAFF
TRBV20-1	TRBD2	TRBJ2-7	.	TGCAGTGCTAGGGGACTAGCGGTTTCCTACGAGCAGTACTTC	CSARGLAVSYEQYF
TRBV7-9	.	TRBJ1-2	once	TGTGCCAGTAGCTTCGTCGTGGGGCGGTATGGCTACACCTTC	CASSFVVGRYGYTF